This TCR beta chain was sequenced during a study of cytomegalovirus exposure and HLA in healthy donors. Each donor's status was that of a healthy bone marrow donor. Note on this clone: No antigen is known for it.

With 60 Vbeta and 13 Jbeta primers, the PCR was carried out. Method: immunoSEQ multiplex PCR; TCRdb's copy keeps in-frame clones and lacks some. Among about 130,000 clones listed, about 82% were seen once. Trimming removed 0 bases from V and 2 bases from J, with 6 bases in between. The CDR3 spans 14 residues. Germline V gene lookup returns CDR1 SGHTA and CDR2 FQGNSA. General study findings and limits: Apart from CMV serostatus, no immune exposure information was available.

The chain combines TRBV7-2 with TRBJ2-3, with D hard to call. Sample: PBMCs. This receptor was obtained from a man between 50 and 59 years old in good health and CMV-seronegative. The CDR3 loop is CASSLASVTDTQYF. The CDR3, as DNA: TGTGCCAGCAGCTTAGCGAGCGTCACAGATACGCAGTATTTT.